Below are 12 T cell receptor beta chains sequenced from a single sample in a study of molecular identifiers for immune sequencing clone quantification. MiXCR, run by TCRdb on the PCR reads, gives a single entry per CDR3 protein. The data hold nearly 650,000 distinct CDR3 sequences, with 25% observed a single time. The sequenced material came from naive CD8+ T cells from blood, with Jurkat cell RNA spiked in. Subset here: FACS-sorted CD8+CD4-CCR7+CD45RA+ naive T cells. These receptors all come from a human donor in good health. Some libraries in this study had Jurkat cell RNA spiked in.

For the CDR3, the DNA is TGTGCCAGCACCCACACGGAGACCCAGTACTTC. It specifies CASTHTETQYF. The chain recombines TRBV3-1 with TRBJ2-5; D unclear. Deletions cut 7 bases from V and 5 bases from J, with 8 bases between. Germline V CDR1 and CDR2: LGHDT, YNNKEL (reference sequence). This CDR3 has 11 residues.

V usage is TRBV21-1 and J usage is TRBJ2-7; the table's D call, TRBD2, has no DNA check behind it. TRBV21-1 is classified as a pseudogene. The CDR3 covers 16 residues. The CDR3 loop reads CASSKNVRLAAYEQYF. CDR3 nucleotide sequence: TGTGCCAGCAGCAAAAACGTGAGACTAGCGGCCTACGAGCAGTACTTC.

Comment on this clonotype: This may be a read error: a much more frequent sequence differs by one nucleotide. The chain employs TRBV7-2 and TRBJ2-7, with D possibly being TRBD1 (6 bases). The V end was cut by 5 bases, the J end by 4 bases, with 15 bases between. The germline V gene encodes CDR1 SGHTA and CDR2 FQGNSA. The CDR3 spans 14 residues. The CDR3 reads CASSALGQWYEQYF. The CDR3, as DNA: TGTGCCAGCAGCGCCCTAGGACAGTGGTACGAGCAGTACTTC.

The rearrangement uses TRBV9 and TRBJ2-3, with TRBD1 matching 7 bases. V dropped 0 bases and J dropped 6; count of bases not matched to a gene: 7. Germline CDR1 and CDR2: SGDLS and YYNGEE. The CDR3 spans 15 residues. The CDR3 protein is CASSVGEGAEDTQYF. CDR3 DNA: TGTGCCAGCAGCGTAGGTGAGGGGGCCGAGGATACGCAGTATTTT.

This clonotype was found many times. The V call is TRBV4-3, the J call TRBJ1-1; D remains unclear. Trimming cost V 0 bases and J 3 bases, with 11 bases left between them. This CDR3 has 15 residues. Germline CDR1 is LGHNA and CDR2 is YSLEER. The CDR3 protein is CASSQEQSLDTEAFF. The CDR3 DNA sequence: TGCGCCAGCAGCCAAGAACAGTCCCTTGACACTGAAGCTTTCTTT.

A note on this clonotype: This may come from a read error, since a much larger clone is one base off. The chain joins TRBV4-1 to TRBJ1-1, with a weak D call TRBD1 (5 bases). Trimming stripped 0 bases from V and 11 bases from J, with 16 bases between. This CDR3 has 14 amino acids. Germline lookup yields CDR1 MGHRA and CDR2 YSYEKL. Written as DNA, the CDR3 is TGCGCCAGCAGCCAAGATTTGCGGGGGAGTGTGGCTTTCTTT. Its protein is CASSQDLRGSVAFF.

In the case of this clonotype: It may be a read error: a sequence one base away is much more abundant. The genes are TRBV12-3 or TRBV12-4 and TRBJ2-1; 7 nucleotides align to TRBD1. The CDR3 contains 14 residues. The CDR3 region is CASTTGQNYNKQFF. CDR3 nucleotide sequence: TGTGCCAGCACCACGGGACAGAACTACAATAAGCAGTTCTTC.

The chain couples TRBV3-1 to TRBJ1-2; D not certain. The ends were cut back, 1 base at V and 6 bases at J, with 12 bases in the middle. The CDR3 is 14 residues long. Germline V gene sequence: CDR1 LGHDT, CDR2 YNNKEL (reference sequence). This CDR3 reads CASSQVTGKDGYTF. The CDR3 DNA reads as TGTGCCAGCAGCCAAGTAACGGGAAAGGATGGCTACACCTTC.

This clonotype was observed a handful of times. No conserved phenylalanine or tryptophan is present at the end of the CDR3, so a read error is the likely explanation. The DNA is left out, because the CDR3 cannot be placed on it with certainty; the CDR3 is given as TCRdb lists it. The V and J genes are TRBV7-9 and TRBJ1-1. Looked up from germline, CDR1 is SEHNR and CDR2 is FQNEAQ (reference sequence). The CDR3 length is 12 residues, termini included. CDR3 sequence: CASSLETSITFS.

This clonotype has ten or more counts. The chain joins TRBV6-2 or TRBV6-3 to TRBJ2-3, with D maybe TRBD2 (6 bases). The CDR3 runs 16 residues. V was pared by 6 bases and J by 0 bases, with 16 bases between. Germline V gene lookup returns CDR1 MNHEY and CDR2 SVGEGT. CDR3 protein: CASRDTPGLSTDTQYF. CDR3 DNA sequence: TGTGCCAGCAGAGATACGCCGGGACTCAGCACAGATACGCAGTATTTT.

As to this clonotype: Sequence at one end of the junction differs from germline and may be a read error. The rearrangement links TRBV29-1 to TRBJ2-3, with 8 nucleotides matching TRBD1. This CDR3 comprises 15 residues. Looked up from germline, CDR1 is SQVTM and CDR2 is ANQGSEA. The CDR3 sequence is CRVHPGQGSRDTQYF. CDR3 coding DNA: TGCCGCGTTCACCCTGGACAGGGATCGCGAGATACGCAGTATTTT.

This clonotype was seen many times. The rearrangement uses TRBV29-1 and TRBJ2-2; D is uncertain. Germline loops: CDR1 SQVTM, CDR2 ANQGSEA. This CDR3 spans 13 amino acids. V gave up 1 base and J gave up 3 bases, with 6 bases separating them. The CDR3 region has the DNA TGCAGCGTTGAAGGCCAGTACACCGGGGAGCTGTTTTTT. This encodes CSVEGQYTGELFF.